This record covers a single TCR beta chain. The target of this receptor is not known. Base qualities are not at hand, and no much larger clone is one base apart. Tumor-specific TCR clonotypes were identified by sequencing baseline tumor tissue collected before treatment. To monitor patients with peripheral T-cell lymphoma who were getting frontline treatment on a trial, the study applied next-generation sequencing to T-cell receptor sequences. From a lookup of the germline V gene, CDR1 and CDR2 are SGHDN and FVKESK. The V end loses 4 bases and the J end loses 2 bases, and a stretch of 13 bases separates them. The CDR3, cysteine through phenylalanine, is 15 amino acids long. Kept here is only the CDR3 DNA, which spans 45 bases and is read in frame from base 1. This record belongs to a study of circulating tumor DNA in untreated peripheral T-cell lymphoma (dated by TCRdb to the early 2020s). The library was built by means of the immunoSEQ multiplex PCR assay. In its TCRdb copy, this immuneACCESS table keeps in-frame sequences only and misses some clones. Where compared with another copy, unresolved V genes explain less than half of these, and the others have no known cause. The sample table contains about 7,500 clones; only one count was recorded for around 74% of them. The ten largest clones represent 15% to 20% of the sample.

Study-wide conclusions, independent of this receptor: Tumor-specific clonotypes turned up in about 76% of patients, identified from roughly 86% of baseline tissues and from approximately 67% of baseline serum samples.

The sample comprised tumor tissue. The rearranged chain carries TRBV14 and TRBJ2-3, with TRBD2 tentatively as D gene (6 bases match). The clonotype originates from a human donor with peripheral T-cell lymphoma. CDR3 sequence: CASSRGRDFTDTQYF. The nucleotide sequence reads as follows: TGTGCCAGCAGCCGAGGCCGGGACTTCACAGATACGCAGTATTTT.